A single sample is the source of the 25 T cell receptor beta chains below, sequenced in a study of blood T cell repertoires in COVID-19. Profiling relied on immunoSEQ multiplex PCR, and the TCRdb table lists in-frame clones only, not all of them. The table shows over 250,000 clones, with 87% occurring only once. Sequenced sample: peripheral blood. These receptors were obtained from a woman aged 40 to 50 who had recovered from COVID-19.

V usage is TRBV10-3 and J usage is TRBJ2-2; TRBD1 aligns across 9 bases. This CDR3 spans 14 amino acids. The germline V gene has CDR1 ENHRY and CDR2 SYGVKD. V lost 6 bases, J lost 4 bases, and 3 bases stayed unmatched. The CDR3 spells CAIRQGAITGELFF. The CDR3 bases are TGTGCCATCAGACAGGGGGCGATCACCGGGGAGCTGTTTTTT.

The chain combines TRBV5-1 with TRBJ1-1, with D unclear. CDR3 length equals 15 residues. Germline V lookup: CDR1 SGHRS, CDR2 YFSETQ. V was shortened by 0 bases and J by 1 base, with 10 bases between the two germline ends. This chain's CDR3 is CASSLASGWNTEAFF. CDR3 bases: TGCGCCAGCAGCTTGGCCTCGGGGTGGAACACTGAAGCTTTCTTT.

The chain joins TRBV11-2 to TRBJ2-7; 8 positions agree with TRBD1. The germline V gene has CDR1 SGHAT and CDR2 FQNNGV. The V gene end was trimmed by 2 bases and the J gene end by 3 bases; junction bases not matched to a gene: 6. The CDR3 runs to 15 residues. CDR3 in DNA: TGTGCCAGCAGCTTAACATTGGACAGGGACTACGAGCAGTACTTC. Protein: CASSLTLDRDYEQYF.

This clone has just one count. This chain joins TRBV3-1 (or the pseudogene TRBV3-2) and TRBJ2-2; TRBD1 matches 8 bases. The CDR3 contains 16 residues. Per the germline V gene, CDR1 is LGHDT and CDR2 is YNNKEL (reference sequence). V trimming: 4 bases; J trimming: 1 base; junction bases outside the gene matches: 5. This CDR3 is CASSPRGTGNTGELFF. Here the CDR3 DNA reads TGTGCCAGCAGCCCCAGGGGGACAGGGAACACCGGGGAGCTGTTTTTT.

This clone was seen once. The chain is built from TRBV5-1 and TRBJ1-2, with no clear D. The CDR3 length is 14 residues. The V gene lost 0 bases and the J gene lost 7 bases, with 13 bases spanning the gap. Germline loops: CDR1 SGHRS, CDR2 YFSETQ. CDR3 DNA sequence: TGCGCCAGCAGCTTGGCTAACGGTGAGCGTGGCTACACCTTC. Translating it yields CASSLANGERGYTF.

V usage is TRBV7-9 and J usage is TRBJ2-3; tentative D call: TRBD1 (6 bases). This CDR3 has 15 amino acids. Germline V gene sequence: CDR1 SEHNR, CDR2 FQNEAQ (reference sequence). V lost 5 bases, J lost 2 bases, and 14 bases lay in between. CDR3 sequence (DNA): TGTGCCAGCAGCCCATGGGGGCAGGTCACAGATACGCAGTATTTT. Encoded protein: CASSPWGQVTDTQYF.

The chain carries TRBV5-5 and TRBJ2-3; D is perhaps TRBD2 (7 bases). The CDR3 consists of 15 residues. Trimming pared 4 bases from V and 5 bases from J, leaving 17 bases between. The germline V gene has CDR1 SGHKS and CDR2 YYEKEE (reference sequence). The CDR3 region is CASSPAGARGDTQYF. In DNA, the CDR3 is TGTGCCAGCAGCCCGGCGGGGGCTAGGGGAGATACGCAGTATTTT.

This clone appeared a single time. The chain carries TRBV5-1 and TRBJ2-1; TRBD1 agrees at 7 bases. CDR1 is SGHRS and CDR2 is YFSETQ in the germline V gene. The V segment lost 0 bases and the J segment 5 bases; nucleotides outside the gene matches: 5. The CDR3 spans 15 residues. The CDR3 loop reads CASSLVGGRNNEQFF. CDR3 coding DNA: TGCGCCAGCAGCTTGGTAGGGGGCCGTAACAATGAGCAGTTCTTC.

The J gene is TRBJ2-2, the V gene TRBV13; weak D call: TRBD2 (6 bases). V was cut by 2 bases and J by 2 bases, with 18 bases left in between. The CDR3 consists of 18 residues. The germline gives CDR1 PRHDT, CDR2 FYEKMQ (reference sequence). The CDR3 reads CASSLNRAGRLNTGELFF. The CDR3 nucleotides read TGTGCCAGCAGCTTAAATCGGGCAGGGAGGTTAAACACCGGGGAGCTGTTTTTT.

V gene TRBV21-1 combines with J gene TRBJ2-3; the table calls TRBD2, which could not be checked here. TRBV21-1 is a recognized pseudogene. The CDR3 extends over 22 amino acids. The CDR3 coding sequence is TGTGCCAGCAGACATCGGGACAGGGAATCACCGAGGCGGGGGGGTGGCACAGATACGCAGTATTTT. This translates into CASRHRDRESPRRGGGTDTQYF.

This clone came up once. The chain is built from TRBV19 and TRBJ2-7; 7 positions agree with TRBD1. The CDR3 loop spans 15 amino acids. CDR1 is LNHDA and CDR2 is SQIVND in the germline V gene (reference sequence). Germline trimming cut 5 bases from V and 0 bases from J; bases unmatched to any gene: 7. CDR3 nucleotide sequence: TGTGCCAGTAGTCTAGGACAGGATAGCTCCTACGAGCAGTACTTC. Translating it yields CASSLGQDSSYEQYF.

V gene TRBV2 combines with J gene TRBJ1-6; D possibly corresponds to TRBD1 (5 bases). Trimming took 0 bases from V and 5 from J, leaving 11 bases between them. The V gene's germline CDR1 is SNHLY and CDR2 FYNNEI. The CDR3 extends over 16 amino acids. The CDR3 bases are TGTGCCAGCAGTGAAGCGCGGGGGTACGATAATTCACCCCTCCACTTT. It is translated as CASSEARGYDNSPLHF. Full variable domain (missing parts from reference TRBV2 and TRBJ1-6): EPEVTQTPSHQVTQMGQEVILRCVPISNHLYFYWYRQILGQKVEFLVSFYNNEISEKSEIFDDQFSVERPDGSNFTLKIRSTKLEDSAMYFCASSEARGYDNSPLHFGNGTRLTVT.

The V call is TRBV9, the J call TRBJ2-7; 7 nucleotides match TRBD1. Germline V lookup: CDR1 SGDLS, CDR2 YYNGEE. The CDR3 spans 15 residues. J lost 0 bases, V lost 4 bases, and 7 bases had no gene match. CDR3 loop: CASSPHGTDSYEQYF. CDR3 nucleotides: TGTGCCAGCAGCCCCCACGGGACAGACTCCTACGAGCAGTACTTC.

As concerns this clone: The same CDR3 can be traced to other DNA sequences in this sample. The chain uses TRBV3-1 (or the pseudogene TRBV3-2) and TRBJ2-3; 9 nucleotides line up with TRBD2. Trimming cost V 2 bases and J 6 bases; bases outside gene matches: 3. Germline CDR1 is LGHDT and CDR2 is YNNKEL (reference sequence). The CDR3 runs 14 residues. The CDR3: CASSQRLAEDTQYF. CDR3 nucleotides: TGTGCCAGCAGCCAAAGACTAGCGGAGGATACGCAGTATTTT.

The chain couples TRBV13 to TRBJ1-2, with TRBD1 matching over 9 bases. The CDR3 has 14 amino acids. CDR1 PRHDT and CDR2 FYEKMQ come from the germline V gene (reference sequence). Trimming removed 2 bases from V and 7 bases from J; junction bases left unmatched: 5. Here the CDR3 DNA reads TGTGCCAGCAGCTTAACAGGGGGCAAACGTGGCTACACCTTC. Translation gives CASSLTGGKRGYTF.

Here the CDR3 DNA reads TGTGCCAGTAAGGGCAGGGTGAACACTGAAGCTTTCTTT. This sequence encodes CASKGRVNTEAFF. V gene TRBV19 combines with J gene TRBJ1-1; tentative D call: TRBD1 (5 bases). Trimming took 7 bases from V and 0 from J, leaving 9 bases between them. Germline CDR1 is LNHDA and CDR2 is SQIVND (reference sequence). This CDR3 spans 13 amino acids.

V gene TRBV7-8 combines with J gene TRBJ1-1; the D gene is possibly TRBD1 (5 bases). The CDR3 has 16 residues. Germline loops: CDR1 SGHVS, CDR2 FQNEAQ. V lost 5 bases and J 1 base, leaving 17 bases between the germline ends. CDR3 region: CASSSRDSIPNTEAFF. Written as DNA, the CDR3 is TGTGCCAGCAGCAGCCGGGACTCTATTCCGAACACTGAAGCTTTCTTT.

The chain couples TRBV11-2 to TRBJ1-1, with a weak D call TRBD1 (6 bases). This CDR3 has 14 amino acids. Trimming removed 6 bases at V and 6 bases at J, with 17 bases between. The germline CDR1 and CDR2 sequences are SGHAT and FQNNGV. The CDR3 loop reads CASRKQGFGAEAFF. CDR3 DNA sequence: TGTGCCAGCAGGAAACAGGGTTTCGGGGCTGAAGCTTTCTTT.

The rearrangement links TRBV6-5 to TRBJ2-5; tentative D call: TRBD2 (5 bases). The V end lost 5 bases, the J end lost 4 bases, and 14 bases lay between the germline ends. Looked up from germline, CDR1 is MNHEY and CDR2 is SVGAGI. The CDR3 spans 14 residues. This CDR3 is CASSTGPGRETQYF. The CDR3 bases are TGTGCCAGCAGTACCGGACCGGGAAGAGAGACCCAGTACTTC.

CDR3 protein: CASSYFQGAVTEAFF. For the CDR3, the DNA is TGTGCCAGCAGCTACTTCCAGGGGGCGGTAACTGAAGCTTTCTTT. The genes are TRBV7-9 and TRBJ1-1; 8 positions agree with TRBD1. This CDR3 is 15 amino acids long. The V and J ends lost 4 bases and 5 bases, in that order; junction bases with no gene match: 9. Germline CDR1 reads SEHNR; CDR2 reads FQNEAQ (reference sequence).

CDR3 residues: CASSTWGVGSSDVNYGYTF. The CDR3 nucleotides read TGTGCCAGCAGCACTTGGGGGGTCGGATCGTCCGATGTAAACTATGGCTACACCTTC. This chain links TRBV3-1 (or the pseudogene TRBV3-2) with TRBJ1-2; tentative D call: TRBD1 (5 bases). CDR3 length equals 19 residues. Looked up from germline, CDR1 is LGHDT and CDR2 is YNNKEL (reference sequence). Trimming removed 5 bases at V and 2 bases at J, with 27 bases between.

The chain combines TRBV5-4 with TRBJ2-1, with D possibly TRBD1 on 6 matching bases. CDR3 size: 13 residues. V lost 1 base and J lost 9, with 11 bases in between. Germline lookup yields CDR1 SGHNT and CDR2 YYREEE (reference sequence). The CDR3 is CASSLPTGAEQFF. For the CDR3, the DNA is TGTGCCAGCAGCTTGCCGACAGGAGCTGAGCAGTTCTTC.

This clone was seen just once. The chain combines TRBV27 with TRBJ1-2, with D uncertain. This CDR3 has 14 amino acids. The V end lost 5 bases, the J end lost 5 bases, and 15 bases lay between the germline ends. Germline V gene lookup returns CDR1 MNHEY and CDR2 SMNVEV (reference sequence). CDR3 in DNA: TGTGCCAGCAGTCCCGTTTCGGGGATATATGGCTACACCTTC. This gives the protein CASSPVSGIYGYTF.

This clone has a handful of counts. The chain links TRBV11-3 to TRBJ2-2, with 8 positions matching TRBD1. V shed 1 base, J shed 6 bases, and the junction held 1 base outside the gene matches. Per the germline V gene, CDR1 is SGHNT and CDR2 is YENEEA. The CDR3 loop spans 14 amino acids. The DNA for the CDR3 is TGTGCCAGCAGCTTAGCAGGGGGCCCCGGGGAGCTGTTTTTT. It translates to CASSLAGGPGELFF.

This clone came up a few times. This chain joins TRBV7-9 and TRBJ2-2, with D unresolved. The germline CDR1 and CDR2 sequences are SEHNR and FQNEAQ (reference sequence). With 5 bases removed from V and 6 bases from J, the gap between germline ends came to 13 bases. CDR3 length: 14 residues. Here the CDR3 reads CASSVAWASGELFF. The DNA for the CDR3 is TGTGCCAGCAGCGTCGCCTGGGCGTCCGGGGAGCTGTTTTTT. The variable domain in full, with the rest retrieved from reference TRBV7-9 and TRBJ2-2, is DTGVSQNPRHKITKRGQNVTFRCDPISEHNRLYWYRQTLGQGPEFLTYFQNEAQLEKSRLLSDRFSAERPKGSFSTLEIQRTEQGDSAMYLCASSVAWASGELFFGEGSRLTVL.